These 20 T cell receptor beta chains originate from one sample sequenced in a study of cytomegalovirus exposure and HLA in healthy donors. It was with 60 Vbeta and 13 Jbeta primers that the PCR ran. Produced via immunoSEQ multiplex PCR; TCRdb's table is partial and in-frame only. Here the sample spans 150,000 to 200,000 clones, around 86% being singletons. Sequenced input: PBMCs. These TCRs come from a man in his fifties or sixties in good health and CMV-seronegative.

A single count supports this clone. The chain links TRBV4-1 to TRBJ2-5; D possibly corresponds to TRBD1 (5 bases). The V end lost 4 bases, the J end lost 4 bases, and 10 bases lay between the germline ends. Germline loops: CDR1 MGHRA, CDR2 YSYEKL. The CDR3 has 13 amino acids. The CDR3 here is CASSPTERETQYF. In DNA form, the CDR3 reads TGCGCCAGCAGCCCGACAGAACGAGAGACCCAGTACTTC.

The rearrangement joins TRBV29-1 to TRBJ1-1; perhaps TRBD1 as D (5 bases). This CDR3 spans 11 amino acids. CDR1 and CDR2 from the germline V gene are SQVTM and ANQGSEA. Trimming took off 7 bases at V and 10 bases at J, with 16 bases between the two ends. CDR3 loop: CSAEGQGGAFF. CDR3 sequence (DNA): TGCAGCGCTGAGGGGCAGGGCGGAGCTTTCTTT. Full variable domain (rest looked up from reference TRBV29-1 and TRBJ1-1): SAVISQKPSRDICQRGTSLTIQCQVDSQVTMMFWYRQQPGQSLTLIATANQGSEATYESGFVIDKFPISRPNLTFSTLTVSNMSPEDSSIYLCSAEGQGGAFFGQGTRLTVV.

V is TRBV19 and J is TRBJ1-2; perhaps TRBD1 as D (5 bases). Looked up from germline, CDR1 is LNHDA and CDR2 is SQIVND (reference sequence). Deletions cut 0 bases from V and 0 bases from J, with 14 bases between. CDR3 length: 17 amino acids. CDR3 in DNA: TGTGCCAGTAGTATAGATCGGGGGAAGGCAACTAACTATGGCTACACCTTC. Translating gives CASSIDRGKATNYGYTF.

V and J are TRBV5-6 and TRBJ1-5; weak D call: TRBD1 (5 bases). V dropped 2 bases and J dropped 6 bases, with 12 bases sitting between them. CDR1 and CDR2 (germline): SGHDT, YYEEEE. This CDR3 is built from 14 residues. The CDR3 is CASSFRQIGQPQHF. The CDR3 DNA sequence: TGTGCCAGCAGCTTCAGACAGATAGGTCAGCCCCAGCATTTT.

The chain has TRBV5-1 and TRBJ2-7; 7 positions match TRBD2. CDR1 and CDR2 from the germline V gene are SGHRS and YFSETQ. V lost 1 base to trimming and J lost 7 bases; unmatched junction nucleotides: 8. The CDR3 is made up of 14 amino acids. The CDR3 protein is CASSLNRGGREQYF. The DNA of the CDR3 is TGCGCCAGCAGCTTGAACCGGGGAGGGAGAGAGCAGTACTTC.

CDR3 nucleotides: TGTGCCAGCAGCAAAACCGGGACATTGAACACTGAAGCTTTCTTT. Translated: CASSKTGTLNTEAFF. This sequence joins TRBV5-6 and TRBJ1-1; tentative D call: TRBD1 (6 bases). CDR3 size: 15 residues. V dropped 4 bases and J dropped 0 bases, with 13 bases sitting between them. Germline V gives CDR1 SGHDT, CDR2 YYEEEE.

The chain joins TRBV28 to TRBJ1-3; unclear D gene. Between the trimmed V and J ends, which lost 3 bases and 4 bases, there was a span of 16 bases. This CDR3 comprises 16 residues. Germline assignment: CDR1 MDHEN and CDR2 SYDVKM. CDR3 loop: CASSLWGEAIGNTIYF. CDR3 nucleotide sequence: TGTGCCAGCAGTTTGTGGGGAGAGGCCATAGGAAACACCATATATTTT.

This chain's CDR3 is CASSPPGRVAYEQYF. CDR3 sequence (DNA): TGTGCCAGCTCACCACCGGGCAGGGTGGCGTACGAGCAGTACTTC. V usage is TRBV18 and J usage is TRBJ2-7; possibly TRBD1 for D (5 bases). CDR3 length: 15 amino acids. The V gene lost 0 bases and the J gene lost 4 bases, with 13 bases spanning the gap. CDR1 KGHSH and CDR2 LQKENI come from the germline V gene.

This sequence joins TRBV4-2 and TRBJ2-3, with D possibly matching TRBD2 (5 bases). CDR1 is LGHNA and CDR2 is YNFKEQ in the germline V gene. The length of the CDR3 is 18 residues. The germline V and J ends were trimmed by 2 bases and 0 bases, with 18 bases remaining between them. The CDR3 loop is CASSQPVTFGGSTDTQYF. CDR3 bases: TGTGCCAGCAGCCAACCCGTCACGTTCGGCGGGAGCACAGATACGCAGTATTTT.

The V call is TRBV28, the J call TRBJ1-3; D not certain. Trimming removed 2 bases at V and 4 bases at J, with 9 bases between. The germline gives CDR1 MDHEN, CDR2 SYDVKM. The CDR3 totals 14 residues. CDR3 sequence reads: CASSLIQAGNTIYF. In nucleotides, the CDR3 is TGTGCCAGCAGTTTAATCCAGGCCGGAAACACCATATATTTT.

V is TRBV19 and J is TRBJ1-5, with TRBD1 identical over 9 bases. Trimming at V came to 5 bases and at J to 1 base, leaving 6 bases not matched to a gene. The CDR3 covers 16 residues. Germline CDR1 LNHDA, CDR2 SQIVND (reference sequence). For the CDR3, the DNA is TGTGCCAGTAGTCCCCTGGACAGGGGAAGCAATCAGCCCCAGCATTTT. It yields the protein CASSPLDRGSNQPQHF. The whole variable domain, remainder taken from reference TRBV19 and TRBJ1-5, is DGGITQSPKYLFRKEGQNVTLSCEQNLNHDAMYWYRQDPGQGLRLIYYSQIVNDFQKGDIAEGYSVSREKKESFPLTVTSAQKNPTAFYLCASSPLDRGSNQPQHFGDGTRLSIL.

The chain has TRBV7-9 and TRBJ2-5; TRBD2 matches 15 bases. The DNA end favors TRBJ2-7, so the J call may be wrong. This CDR3 region has 14 residues. Germline CDR1 reads SEHNR; CDR2 reads FQNEAQ (reference sequence). CDR3 bases: TGTGCCAGCAGCTTGGGACTAGCGGGGGGCGAGCAGTACTTC. It yields the protein CASSLGLAGGEQYF.

This chain joins TRBV19 and TRBJ2-7, with 12 bases aligning to TRBD1. The CDR3 covers 15 residues. CDR1 LNHDA and CDR2 SQIVND come from the germline V gene (reference sequence). The J segment lost 0 bases and the V segment lost 6 bases, leaving 3 bases of the junction unmatched. CDR3 nucleotides: TGTGCCAGTAGCAAGGGACAGGGGGCCTCCTACGAGCAGTACTTC. Translated: CASSKGQGASYEQYF.

This clone has a single count. The chain recombines TRBV5-1 with TRBJ1-6; the match to TRBD1 covers 7 bases. V was clipped by 7 bases and J by 10 bases; unmatched bases: 11. Germline CDR1 and CDR2: SGHRS and YFSETQ. This CDR3 is 14 amino acids long. CDR3 nucleotides: TGCGCCAGCCCGGGACAGCCAATTTTATCACCCCTCCACTTT. Its translation: CASPGQPILSPLHF.

The chain couples TRBV28 to TRBJ1-2; 8 bases are a match to TRBD1. Per germline, CDR1 MDHEN and CDR2 SYDVKM. The V segment lost 6 bases and the J segment 8 bases; nucleotides outside the gene matches: 8. The CDR3 is 13 residues long. CDR3 in DNA: TGTGCCAGCAGCCCCCTGGACAGGGACGGCTACACCTTC. Its translation is CASSPLDRDGYTF.

The V and J genes are TRBV5-4 and TRBJ1-1; possible D gene TRBD1, 5 bases. Germline values: CDR1 SGHNT, CDR2 YYREEE (reference sequence). This CDR3 spans 17 amino acids. The ends were cut back, 3 bases at V and 1 base at J, with 19 bases in the middle. The CDR3 region is CASSSQQTGGANTEAFF. CDR3 bases: TGTGCCAGCAGCTCCCAGCAAACAGGAGGGGCGAACACTGAAGCTTTCTTT.

V and J are TRBV28 and TRBJ1-2; TRBD1 might be the D (5 bases). Trimming pared 8 bases from V and 5 bases from J, leaving 15 bases between. Germline CDR1 is MDHEN and CDR2 is SYDVKM. The CDR3 is 13 amino acids. This CDR3 reads CASEAGSLYGYTF. DNA of the CDR3: TGTGCCAGCGAGGCAGGGTCTTTATATGGCTACACCTTC.

The genes are TRBV10-3 and TRBJ1-1; 8 bases are a match to TRBD1. V gave up 4 bases and J gave up 6 bases; unmatched junction bases: 4. This CDR3 has 13 amino acids. From germline, CDR1 is ENHRY and CDR2 SYGVKD. This chain's CDR3 is CAISVGQGAEAFF. As DNA, the CDR3 is TGTGCCATCAGTGTAGGACAGGGAGCTGAAGCTTTCTTT.

The chain has TRBV9 and TRBJ2-2; D is ambiguous. The CDR3 extends over 17 amino acids. CDR1 is SGDLS and CDR2 is YYNGEE in the germline V gene. The V and J ends lost 3 bases and 1 base respectively, with 16 bases between them. CDR3 nucleotide sequence: TGTGCCAGCAGCGAAGTGGTGCGTGCTTGGAACACCGGGGAGCTGTTTTTT. As protein: CASSEVVRAWNTGELFF. Filled out from reference TRBV9 and TRBJ2-2, the complete variable domain reads DSGVTQTPKHLITATGQRVTLRCSPRSGDLSVYWYQQSLDQGLQFLIQYYNGEERAKGNILERFSAQQFPDLHSELNLSSLELGDSALYFCASSEVVRAWNTGELFFGEGSRLTVL.

The gene calls are TRBV5-1 and TRBJ2-5; maybe TRBD1 (6 bases). Germline-derived CDR1 and CDR2 are SGHRS and YFSETQ. Trimming cost V 4 bases and J 7 bases, with 17 bases left between them. The CDR3 runs 14 residues. CDR3 DNA: TGCGCCAGCAGCCGGGACATAAGGGATGGGACCCAGTACTTC. It translates to CASSRDIRDGTQYF. Filled out from reference TRBV5-1 and TRBJ2-5, the complete variable domain reads KAGVTQTPRYLIKTRGQQVTLSCSPISGHRSVSWYQQTPGQGLQFLFEYFSETQRNKGNFPGRFSGRQFSNSRSEMNVSTLELGDSALYLCASSRDIRDGTQYFGPGTRLLVL.